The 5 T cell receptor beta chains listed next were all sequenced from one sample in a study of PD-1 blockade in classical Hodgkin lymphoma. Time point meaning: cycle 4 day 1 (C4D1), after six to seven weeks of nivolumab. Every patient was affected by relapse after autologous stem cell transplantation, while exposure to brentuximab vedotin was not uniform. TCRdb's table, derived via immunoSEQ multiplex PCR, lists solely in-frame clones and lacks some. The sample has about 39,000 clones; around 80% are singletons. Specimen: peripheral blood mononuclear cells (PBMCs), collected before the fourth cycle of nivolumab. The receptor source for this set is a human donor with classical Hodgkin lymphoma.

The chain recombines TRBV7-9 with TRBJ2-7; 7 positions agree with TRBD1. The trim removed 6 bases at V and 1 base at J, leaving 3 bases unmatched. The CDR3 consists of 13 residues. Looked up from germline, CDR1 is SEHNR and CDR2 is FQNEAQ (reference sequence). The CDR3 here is CASRRQGSYEQYF. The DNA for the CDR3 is TGTGCCAGCAGACGACAGGGATCCTACGAGCAGTACTTC.

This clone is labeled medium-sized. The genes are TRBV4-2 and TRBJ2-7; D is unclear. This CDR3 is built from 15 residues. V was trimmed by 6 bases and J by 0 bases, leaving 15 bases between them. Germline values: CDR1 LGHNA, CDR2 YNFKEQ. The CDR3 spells CASRDQETASYEQYF. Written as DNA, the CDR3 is TGTGCCAGCAGAGACCAAGAAACAGCCTCCTACGAGCAGTACTTC.

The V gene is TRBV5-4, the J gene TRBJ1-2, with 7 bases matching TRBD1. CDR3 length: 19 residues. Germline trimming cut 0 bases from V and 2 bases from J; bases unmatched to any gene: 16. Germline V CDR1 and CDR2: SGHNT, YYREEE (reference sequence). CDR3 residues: CASSLVANPSGQQNYGYTF. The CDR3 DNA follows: TGTGCCAGCAGCTTGGTAGCTAATCCTTCGGGACAGCAGAACTATGGCTACACCTTC. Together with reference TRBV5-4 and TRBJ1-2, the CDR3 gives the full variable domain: ETGVTQSPTHLIKTRGQQVTLRCSSQSGHNTVSWYQQALGQGPQFIFQYYREEENGRGNFPPRFSGLQFPNYSSELNVNALELDDSALYLCASSLVANPSGQQNYGYTFGSGTRLTVV.

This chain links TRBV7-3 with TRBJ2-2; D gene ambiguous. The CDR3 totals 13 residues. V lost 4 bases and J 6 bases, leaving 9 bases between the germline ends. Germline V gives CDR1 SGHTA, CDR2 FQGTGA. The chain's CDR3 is CASSSLPAGELFF. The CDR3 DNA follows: TGTGCCAGCAGCTCGTTACCGGCCGGGGAGCTGTTTTTT.

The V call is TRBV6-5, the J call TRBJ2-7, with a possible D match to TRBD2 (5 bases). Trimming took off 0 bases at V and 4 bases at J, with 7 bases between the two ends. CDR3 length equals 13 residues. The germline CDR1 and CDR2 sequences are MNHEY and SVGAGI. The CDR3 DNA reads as TGTGCCAGCAGTTACTCGAGGGCATACGAGCAGTACTTC. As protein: CASSYSRAYEQYF.